The rows below give T cell receptor beta chains drawn from one sample of a study of blood T cells in healthy people across ages. Using its own MiXCR run on the 5' RACE reads, TCRdb lists one record per CDR3 protein. The sample gives about 600,000 distinct CDR3 sequences, 45% to 55% of which show up once; around 23% is in the top ten. The sample taken for sequencing was blood. Receptors originate from a man older than 75 in good health. CDR3s include the opening cysteine and the closing phenylalanine or tryptophan. Each record gives: V gene, J gene, clone size, D gene, CDR3 length, CDR3 protein, CDR3 DNA. The D gene is left open where the match is weak. Rows may omit the clone size; those that give it use once, few, many or a size class.

V gene: TRBV12-3/TRBV12-4; J gene: TRBJ1-1; clone size: .; D gene: .; CDR3 length: 13; CDR3 protein: CASSFGANTEAFF; CDR3 DNA: TGTGCCAGCAGTTTTGGTGCGAACACTGAAGCTTTCTTT
V gene: TRBV20-1; J gene: TRBJ2-1; clone size: .; D gene: .; CDR3 length: 11; CDR3 protein: CSAPDYNEQFF; CDR3 DNA: TGCAGTGCTCCGGACTACAATGAGCAGTTCTTC
V gene: TRBV5-1; J gene: TRBJ2-1; clone size: few; D gene: .; CDR3 length: 15; CDR3 protein: CASSFHGGSYNEQFF; CDR3 DNA: TGCGCCAGCAGCTTCCACGGGGGTTCCTACAATGAGCAGTTCTTC
V gene: TRBV6-5; J gene: TRBJ1-5; clone size: .; D gene: .; CDR3 length: 15; CDR3 protein: CASSYGAGNNRPQHF; CDR3 DNA: TGTGCCAGCAGTTACGGGGCGGGGAACAATCGGCCCCAGCATTTT
V gene: TRBV29-1; J gene: TRBJ2-3; clone size: .; D gene: TRBD2; CDR3 length: 13; CDR3 protein: CSVLGGGPDTQYF; CDR3 DNA: TGCAGCGTTCTCGGGGGGGGCCCAGATACGCAGTATTTT
V gene: TRBV4-2; J gene: TRBJ1-5; clone size: .; D gene: TRBD1; CDR3 length: 15; CDR3 protein: CASSEGQAAGEPQHF; CDR3 DNA: TGTGCCAGCAGCGAAGGACAGGCCGCGGGGGAGCCCCAGCATTTT
V gene: TRBV6-5; J gene: TRBJ1-2; clone size: once; D gene: .; CDR3 length: 14; CDR3 protein: CASSDVAFNYGYTF; CDR3 DNA: TGTGCCAGCAGTGATGTAGCCTTTAACTATGGCTACACCTTC
V gene: TRBV5-1; J gene: TRBJ1-2; clone size: few; D gene: .; CDR3 length: 14; CDR3 protein: CASSLEAANYGYTF; CDR3 DNA: TGCGCCAGCAGCTTGGAGGCAGCTAACTATGGCTACACCTTC
V gene: TRBV20-1; J gene: TRBJ2-1; clone size: .; D gene: .; CDR3 length: 11; CDR3 protein: CSAQSLSGEFF; CDR3 DNA: TGCAGTGCTCAGTCCCTCTCGGGAGAGTTCTTC
V gene: TRBV28; J gene: TRBJ1-2; clone size: few; D gene: .; CDR3 length: 14; CDR3 protein: CASSNRATPYGYTF; CDR3 DNA: TGTGCCAGCAGTAACCGGGCCACCCCCTATGGCTACACCTTC
V gene: TRBV5-1; J gene: TRBJ1-2; clone size: few; D gene: TRBD1; CDR3 length: 14; CDR3 protein: CASSMGTANYGYTF; CDR3 DNA: TGCGCCAGCAGCATGGGGACAGCCAACTATGGCTACACCTTC
V gene: TRBV10-3; J gene: TRBJ2-1; clone size: few; D gene: TRBD1; CDR3 length: 15; CDR3 protein: CAINRPGTGGSEQFF; CDR3 DNA: TGTGCCATCAACCGTCCCGGGACAGGGGGAAGTGAGCAGTTCTTC
V gene: TRBV29-1; J gene: TRBJ2-1; clone size: few; D gene: .; CDR3 length: 12; CDR3 protein: CSVSGLTNEQFF; CDR3 DNA: TGCAGCGTTTCAGGACTAACCAATGAGCAGTTCTTC
V gene: TRBV11-1; J gene: TRBJ2-7; clone size: .; D gene: TRBD1; CDR3 length: 14; CDR3 protein: CASSPRDRNYEQYF; CDR3 DNA: TGTGCCAGCAGCCCCCGGGACAGAAACTACGAGCAGTACTTC
V gene: TRBV29-1; J gene: TRBJ1-1; clone size: few; D gene: .; CDR3 length: 12; CDR3 protein: CSGGAMNTEAFF; CDR3 DNA: TGCAGCGGGGGCGCCATGAACACTGAAGCTTTCTTT
V gene: TRBV29-1; J gene: TRBJ2-7; clone size: many; D gene: .; CDR3 length: 13; CDR3 protein: CSVVAGFSYEQYF; CDR3 DNA: TGCAGCGTTGTAGCCGGGTTCTCCTACGAGCAGTACTTC